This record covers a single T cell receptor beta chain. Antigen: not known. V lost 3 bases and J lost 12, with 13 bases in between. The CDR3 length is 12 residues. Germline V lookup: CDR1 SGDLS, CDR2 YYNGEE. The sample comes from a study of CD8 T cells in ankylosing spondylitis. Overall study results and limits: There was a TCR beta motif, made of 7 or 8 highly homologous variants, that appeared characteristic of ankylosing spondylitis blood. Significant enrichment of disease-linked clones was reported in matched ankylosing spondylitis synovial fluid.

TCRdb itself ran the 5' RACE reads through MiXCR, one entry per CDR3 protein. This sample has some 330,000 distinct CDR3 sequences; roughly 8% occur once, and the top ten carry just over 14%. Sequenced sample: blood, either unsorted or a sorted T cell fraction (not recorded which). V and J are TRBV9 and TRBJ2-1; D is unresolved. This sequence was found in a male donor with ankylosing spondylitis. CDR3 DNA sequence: TGTGCCAGCAGCGCCCCCCAAAAGGGGCAGTTCTTC. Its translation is CASSAPQKGQFF.